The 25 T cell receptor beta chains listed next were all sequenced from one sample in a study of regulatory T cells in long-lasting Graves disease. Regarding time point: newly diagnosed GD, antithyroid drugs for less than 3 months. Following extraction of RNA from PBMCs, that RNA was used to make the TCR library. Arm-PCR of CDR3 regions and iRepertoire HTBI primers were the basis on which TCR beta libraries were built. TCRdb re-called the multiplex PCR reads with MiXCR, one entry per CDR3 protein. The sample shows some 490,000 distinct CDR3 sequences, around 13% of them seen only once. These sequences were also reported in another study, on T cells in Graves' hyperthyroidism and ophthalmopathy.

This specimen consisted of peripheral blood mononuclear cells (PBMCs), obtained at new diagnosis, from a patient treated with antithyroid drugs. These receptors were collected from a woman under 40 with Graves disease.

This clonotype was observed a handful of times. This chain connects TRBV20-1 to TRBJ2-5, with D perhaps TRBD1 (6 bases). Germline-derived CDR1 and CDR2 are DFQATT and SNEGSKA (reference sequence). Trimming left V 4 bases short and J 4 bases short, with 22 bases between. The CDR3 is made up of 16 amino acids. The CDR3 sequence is CSATGWDTVKGETQYF. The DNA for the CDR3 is TGCAGTGCTACCGGTTGGGACACCGTAAAAGGAGAGACCCAGTACTTC.

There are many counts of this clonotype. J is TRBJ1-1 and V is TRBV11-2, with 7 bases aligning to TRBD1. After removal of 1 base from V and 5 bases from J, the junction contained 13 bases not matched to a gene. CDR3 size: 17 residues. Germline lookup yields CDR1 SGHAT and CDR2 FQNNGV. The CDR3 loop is CASSLAIGGFYGTEAFF. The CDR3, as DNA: TGTGCCAGCAGCTTAGCGATAGGGGGCTTCTATGGGACTGAAGCTTTCTTT.

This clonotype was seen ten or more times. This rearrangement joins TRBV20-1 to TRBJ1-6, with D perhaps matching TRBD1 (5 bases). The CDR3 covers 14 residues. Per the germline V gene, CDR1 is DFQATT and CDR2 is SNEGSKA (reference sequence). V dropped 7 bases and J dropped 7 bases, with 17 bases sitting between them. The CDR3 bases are TGCAGTGTTGGGACCCTTCAACGGAATTCACCCCTCCACTTT. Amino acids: CSVGTLQRNSPLHF.

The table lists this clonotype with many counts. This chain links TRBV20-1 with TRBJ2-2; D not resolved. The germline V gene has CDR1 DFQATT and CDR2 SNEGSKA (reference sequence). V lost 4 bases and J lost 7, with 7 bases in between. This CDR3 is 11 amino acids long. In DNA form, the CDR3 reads TGCAGTGCTACTCAAAACGGGGAGCTGTTTTTT. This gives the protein CSATQNGELFF.

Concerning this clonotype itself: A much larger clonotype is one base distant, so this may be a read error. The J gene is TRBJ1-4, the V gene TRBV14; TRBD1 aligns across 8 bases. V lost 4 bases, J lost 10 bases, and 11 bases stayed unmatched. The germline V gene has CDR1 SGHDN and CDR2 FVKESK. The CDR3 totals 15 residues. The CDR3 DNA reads TGTGCCAGCAGCCCGCCAGGGGGCCCGGGTGGAAAACTGTTTTTT. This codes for CASSPPGGPGGKLFF. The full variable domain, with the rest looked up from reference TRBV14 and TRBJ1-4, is EAGVTQFPSHSVIEKGQTVTLRCDPISGHDNLYWYRRVMGKEIKFLLHFVKESKQDESGMPNNRFLAERTGGTYSTLKVQPAELEDSGVYFCASSPPGGPGGKLFFGSGTQLSVL.

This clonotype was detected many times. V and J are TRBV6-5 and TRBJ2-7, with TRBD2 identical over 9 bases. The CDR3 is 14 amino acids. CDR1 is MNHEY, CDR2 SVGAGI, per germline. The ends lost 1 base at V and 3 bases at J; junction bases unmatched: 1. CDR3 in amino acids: CASSYFSGSYEQYF. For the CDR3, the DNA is TGTGCCAGCAGTTACTTTAGCGGGAGCTACGAGCAGTACTTC.

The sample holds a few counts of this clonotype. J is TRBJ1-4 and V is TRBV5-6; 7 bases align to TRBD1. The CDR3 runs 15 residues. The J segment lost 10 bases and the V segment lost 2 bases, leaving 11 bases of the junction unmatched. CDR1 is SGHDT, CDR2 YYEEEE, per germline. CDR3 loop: CASSFGTVLFGKLFF. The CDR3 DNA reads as TGTGCCAGCAGCTTCGGGACAGTGTTGTTCGGAAAACTGTTTTTT.

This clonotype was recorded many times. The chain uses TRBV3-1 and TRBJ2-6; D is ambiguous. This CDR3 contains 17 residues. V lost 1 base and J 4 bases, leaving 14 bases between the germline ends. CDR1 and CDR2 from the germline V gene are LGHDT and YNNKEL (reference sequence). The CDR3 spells CASSQATGRGGANVLTF. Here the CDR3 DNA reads TGTGCCAGCAGCCAAGCGACCGGCCGAGGAGGGGCCAACGTCCTGACTTTC. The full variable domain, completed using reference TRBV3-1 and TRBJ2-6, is DTAVSQTPKYLVTQMGNDKSIKCEQNLGHDTMYWYKQDSKKFLKIMFSYNNKELIINETVPNRFSPKSPDKAHLNLHINSLELGDSAVYFCASSQATGRGGANVLTFGAGSRLTVL.

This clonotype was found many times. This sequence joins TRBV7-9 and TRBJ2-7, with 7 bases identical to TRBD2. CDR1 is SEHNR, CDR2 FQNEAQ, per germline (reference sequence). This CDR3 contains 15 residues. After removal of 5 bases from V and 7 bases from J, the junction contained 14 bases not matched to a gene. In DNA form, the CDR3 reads TGTGCCAGCAGCGATACGGGACTAAGGGCGGGAGAGCAGTACTTC. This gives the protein CASSDTGLRAGEQYF.

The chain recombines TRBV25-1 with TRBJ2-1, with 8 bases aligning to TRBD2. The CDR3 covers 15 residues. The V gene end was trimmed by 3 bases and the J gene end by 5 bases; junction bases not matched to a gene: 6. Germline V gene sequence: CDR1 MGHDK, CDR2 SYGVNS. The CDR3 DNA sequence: TGTGCCAGCAGTGATTTTAGCGGGACACACAATGAGCAGTTCTTC. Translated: CASSDFSGTHNEQFF. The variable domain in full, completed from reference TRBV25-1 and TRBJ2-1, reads EADIYQTPRYLVIGTGKKITLECSQTMGHDKMYWYQQDPGMELHLIHYSYGVNSTEKGDLSSESTVSRIRTEHFPLTLESARPSHTSQYLCASSDFSGTHNEQFFGPGTRLTVL.

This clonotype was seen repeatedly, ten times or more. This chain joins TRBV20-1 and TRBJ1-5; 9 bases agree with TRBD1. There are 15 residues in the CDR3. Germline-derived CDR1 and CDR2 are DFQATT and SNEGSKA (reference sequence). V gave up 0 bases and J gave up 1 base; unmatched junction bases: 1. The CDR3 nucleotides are TGCAGTGCTAGAGAAGGGACAGGGAGCAATCAGCCCCAGCATTTT. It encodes CSAREGTGSNQPQHF.

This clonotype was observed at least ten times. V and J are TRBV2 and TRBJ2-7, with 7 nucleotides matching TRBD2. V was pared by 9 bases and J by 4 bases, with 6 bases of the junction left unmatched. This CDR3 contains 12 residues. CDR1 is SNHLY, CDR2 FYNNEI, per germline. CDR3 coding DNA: TGTGCCAGGGGGGGGGGGGATTACGAGCAGTACTTC. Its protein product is CARGGGDYEQYF.

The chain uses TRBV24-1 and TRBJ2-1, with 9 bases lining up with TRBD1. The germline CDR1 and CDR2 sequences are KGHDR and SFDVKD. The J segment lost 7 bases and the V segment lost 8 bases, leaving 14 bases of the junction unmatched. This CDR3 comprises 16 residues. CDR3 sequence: CATKTGTGHEMNEQFF. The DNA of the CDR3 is TGTGCCACCAAAACCGGGACAGGGCATGAGATGAATGAGCAGTTCTTC.

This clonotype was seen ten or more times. The DNA for the CDR3 is TGTGCCAGCAGTGACGGATATAATGAAAAACTGTTTTTT. It codes for CASSDGYNEKLFF. The J gene is TRBJ1-4, the V gene TRBV6-1; D ambiguous. With 3 bases removed from V and 4 bases from J, the gap between germline ends came to 6 bases. This CDR3 is 13 amino acids long. Germline V gene data show CDR1 as MNHNS and CDR2 as SASEGT.

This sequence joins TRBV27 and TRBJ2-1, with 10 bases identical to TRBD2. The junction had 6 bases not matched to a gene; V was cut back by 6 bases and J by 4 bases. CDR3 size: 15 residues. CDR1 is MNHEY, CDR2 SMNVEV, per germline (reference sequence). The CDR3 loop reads CASRDSSGGYNEQFF. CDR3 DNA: TGTGCCAGCAGGGATTCTAGCGGGGGATACAATGAGCAGTTCTTC.

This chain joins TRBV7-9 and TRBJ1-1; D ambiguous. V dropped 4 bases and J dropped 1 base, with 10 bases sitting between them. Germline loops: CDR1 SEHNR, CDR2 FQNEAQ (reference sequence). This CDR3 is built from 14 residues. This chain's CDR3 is CASSSGLGNTEAFF. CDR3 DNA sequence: TGTGCCAGCAGCTCAGGACTGGGGAACACTGAAGCTTTCTTT.

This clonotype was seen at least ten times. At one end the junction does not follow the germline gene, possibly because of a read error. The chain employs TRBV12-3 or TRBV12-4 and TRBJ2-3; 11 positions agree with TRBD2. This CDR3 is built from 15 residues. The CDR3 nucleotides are TGTGCCAGCACTTTAGCGGGAGGGTACACAGATACGCAGTATTTT. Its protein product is CASTLAGGYTDTQYF.

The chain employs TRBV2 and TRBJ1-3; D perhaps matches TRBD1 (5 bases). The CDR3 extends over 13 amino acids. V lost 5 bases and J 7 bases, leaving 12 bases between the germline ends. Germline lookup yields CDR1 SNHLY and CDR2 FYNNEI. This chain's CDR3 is CASSSGTGNTIYF. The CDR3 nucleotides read TGTGCCAGCAGTAGTGGGACGGGGAACACCATATATTTT. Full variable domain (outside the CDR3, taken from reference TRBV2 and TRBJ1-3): EPEVTQTPSHQVTQMGQEVILRCVPISNHLYFYWYRQILGQKVEFLVSFYNNEISEKSEIFDDQFSVERPDGSNFTLKIRSTKLEDSAMYFCASSSGTGNTIYFGEGSWLTVV.

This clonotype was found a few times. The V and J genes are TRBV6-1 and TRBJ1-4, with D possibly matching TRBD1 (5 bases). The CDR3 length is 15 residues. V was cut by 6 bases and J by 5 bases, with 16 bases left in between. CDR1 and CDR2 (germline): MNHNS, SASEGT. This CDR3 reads CASSGDRDYNEKLFF. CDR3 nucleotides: TGTGCCAGCAGCGGTGACCGGGACTACAATGAAAAACTGTTTTTT.

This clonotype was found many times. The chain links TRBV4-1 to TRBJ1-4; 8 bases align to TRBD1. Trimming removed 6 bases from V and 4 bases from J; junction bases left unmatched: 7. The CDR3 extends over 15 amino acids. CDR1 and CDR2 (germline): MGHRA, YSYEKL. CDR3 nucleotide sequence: TGCGCCAGCAGAAATGGACAGGGCGGTAATGAAAAACTGTTTTTT. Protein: CASRNGQGGNEKLFF.

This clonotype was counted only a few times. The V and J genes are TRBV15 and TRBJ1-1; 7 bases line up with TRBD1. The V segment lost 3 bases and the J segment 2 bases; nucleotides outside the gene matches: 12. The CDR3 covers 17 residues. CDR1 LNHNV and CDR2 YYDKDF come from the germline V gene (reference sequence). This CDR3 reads CATSRAPWGTDNTEAFF. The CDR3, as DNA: TGTGCCACCAGCAGGGCCCCGTGGGGGACAGATAACACTGAAGCTTTCTTT.

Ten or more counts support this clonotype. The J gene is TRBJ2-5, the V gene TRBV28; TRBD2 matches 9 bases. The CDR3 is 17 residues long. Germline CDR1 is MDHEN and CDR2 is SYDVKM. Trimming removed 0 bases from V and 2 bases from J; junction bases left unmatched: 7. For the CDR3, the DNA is TGTGCCAGCAGTTTATGGGGTAGCGGGAGTGGGCAAGAGACCCAGTACTTC. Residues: CASSLWGSGSGQETQYF.

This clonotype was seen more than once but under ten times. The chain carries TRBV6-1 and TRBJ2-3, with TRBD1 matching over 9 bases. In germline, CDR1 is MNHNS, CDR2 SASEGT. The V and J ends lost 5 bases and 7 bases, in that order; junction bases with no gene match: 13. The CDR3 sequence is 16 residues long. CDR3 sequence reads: CASSPTGTGFLNTQYF. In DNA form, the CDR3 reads TGTGCCAGCAGTCCTACCGGGACAGGGTTTCTGAATACGCAGTATTTT.

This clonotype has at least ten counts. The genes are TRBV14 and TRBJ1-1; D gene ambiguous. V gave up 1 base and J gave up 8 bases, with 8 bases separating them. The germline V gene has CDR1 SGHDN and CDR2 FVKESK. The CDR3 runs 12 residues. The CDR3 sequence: CASSQGRSEAFF. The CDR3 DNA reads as TGTGCCAGCAGCCAAGGACGGTCGGAAGCTTTCTTT. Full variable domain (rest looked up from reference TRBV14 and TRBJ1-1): EAGVTQFPSHSVIEKGQTVTLRCDPISGHDNLYWYRRVMGKEIKFLLHFVKESKQDESGMPNNRFLAERTGGTYSTLKVQPAELEDSGVYFCASSQGRSEAFFGQGTRLTVV.

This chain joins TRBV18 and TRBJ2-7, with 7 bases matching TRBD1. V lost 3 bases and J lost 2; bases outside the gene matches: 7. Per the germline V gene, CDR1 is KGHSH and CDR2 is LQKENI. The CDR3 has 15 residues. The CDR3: CASSPETGSPYEQYF. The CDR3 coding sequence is TGTGCCAGCTCACCCGAGACAGGGTCCCCCTACGAGCAGTACTTC.